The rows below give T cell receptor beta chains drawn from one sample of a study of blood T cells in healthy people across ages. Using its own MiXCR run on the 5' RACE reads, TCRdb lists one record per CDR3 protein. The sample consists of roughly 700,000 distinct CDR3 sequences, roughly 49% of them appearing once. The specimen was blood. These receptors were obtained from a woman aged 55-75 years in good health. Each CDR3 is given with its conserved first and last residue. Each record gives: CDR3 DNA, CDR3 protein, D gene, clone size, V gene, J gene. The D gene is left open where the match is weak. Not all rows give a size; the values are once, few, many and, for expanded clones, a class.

TGTGCCAGCAGCACCAGGGGTTCAGGGGGGGGGTTTACGTTCTTC	CASSTRGSGGGFTFF	.	many	TRBV7-2	TRBJ2-1
TGCGCCAGCAGCTTGGACAGTTCTTATCAGCCCCAGCATTTT	CASSLDSSYQPQHF	.	once	TRBV5-1	TRBJ1-5
TGTGCCAGCAGTTGGGGGACGAGCGGGAGAGGGTCCTACGAGCGGTACTTC	CASSWGTSGRGSYERYF	TRBD2	.	TRBV6-6	TRBJ2-7
TGCAGCGTCTGGACTAGCGGGAGGGCACGTAGAGAGCAGTACTTC	CSVWTSGRARREQYF	TRBD2	many	TRBV29-1	TRBJ2-7
TGTGCCTGGAGTGTAGGGCTGAACACTGAAGCTTTCTTT	CAWSVGLNTEAFF	.	.	TRBV30	TRBJ1-1
TGTGCCAGCAGCCCGACAGGGGACTACAATGAGCAGTTCTTC	CASSPTGDYNEQFF	TRBD1	many	TRBV7-3	TRBJ2-1
TGTGCCAGCACCCCCTGGGGGACTAGCATAGATACGCAGTATTTT	CASTPWGTSIDTQYF	TRBD2	few	TRBV6-2/TRBV6-3	TRBJ2-3
TGTGCCATCAGCCCTCTGGGCCAGGGGGCGAGGTATGGCTACACCTTC	CAISPLGQGARYGYTF	TRBD1	.	TRBV10-3	TRBJ1-2
TGTGCCAGCAGTGAACGAGGGTCACTCCTGGGCTACGAGCAGTACTTC	CASSERGSLLGYEQYF	.	few	TRBV6-1	TRBJ2-7
TGCGCCAGCAGCTTAAGGACAAGCCAAGAGACCCAGTACTTC	CASSLRTSQETQYF	.	.	TRBV5-1	TRBJ2-5
TGTGCCAGCAGGAGGGACAGTCAGAATGAGCAGTTCTTC	CASRRDSQNEQFF	TRBD1	.	TRBV12-3/TRBV12-4	TRBJ2-1
TGTGCCAGCAGCTTAAGCGTGACAGGAGTTGAGCAGTTCTTC	CASSLSVTGVEQFF	.	.	TRBV7-7	TRBJ2-1
TGTGCTAGTGGTTTGGAGGGCTACGAGCAGTACTTC	CASGLEGYEQYF	.	once	TRBV12-5	TRBJ2-7
TGCGCCAGCAGCCAAGAAAGAGGTACGCAGTATTTT	CASSQERGTQYF	.	.	TRBV4-3	TRBJ2-3
TGTGCCAGCAGCTACGATTCGGGACCTGGGTATAGGGGCTACACCTTC	CASSYDSGPGYRGYTF	.	.	TRBV7-2	TRBJ1-2
TGTGCCAGCACCGCCGCGGGACAAACGGAGACCCAGTACTTC	CASTAAGQTETQYF	.	.	TRBV6-2/TRBV6-3	TRBJ2-5
TGTGCCAGCAGTTTCCGACTTCGCCAGGAGCAGTACTTC	CASSFRLRQEQYF	.	.	TRBV28	TRBJ2-7
TGCGCCAGCAGCACGACAGGGTTGGGCACTGAAGCTTTCTTT	CASSTTGLGTEAFF	TRBD1	.	TRBV4-3	TRBJ1-1
TGTGCCAGCAGCTTGTTAGGGACGGCTTTCTTT	CASSLLGTAFF	.	.	TRBV5-5	TRBJ1-1
TGTGCCAGCAGCTTAGCGGGAGGTCCTACGAATGAGCAGTTCTTC	CASSLAGGPTNEQFF	.	.	TRBV11-1	TRBJ2-1
TGCAGTGCTACATACCTAGCGGGAGCCTACGAGCAGTACTTC	CSATYLAGAYEQYF	TRBD2	few	TRBV20-1	TRBJ2-7
TGCAGCGTTGGTTGGAGGGTCGAGACCCAGTACTTC	CSVGWRVETQYF	.	few	TRBV29-1	TRBJ2-5